The 17 T cell receptor beta chains listed next were all sequenced from one sample in a study of blood T cell repertoires in COVID-19. Sequencing used immunoSEQ multiplex PCR; TCRdb keeps in-frame clones, though not all of them. The sample carries 110,000 to 150,000 clones, approximately 80% recorded once. The sequenced sample consisted of peripheral blood. The receptors were gathered from a human donor in a cohort sampled during active COVID-19.

The V gene is TRBV5-1, the J gene TRBJ2-5, with a possible D match to TRBD2 (6 bases). Trimming removed 4 bases from V and 5 bases from J, with 15 bases in between. The V gene's germline CDR1 is SGHRS and CDR2 YFSETQ. This CDR3 has 14 amino acids. The CDR3 DNA reads as TGCGCCAGCAGCCAGGGTCCCGGGGGTGAGACCCAGTACTTC. Protein product: CASSQGPGGETQYF.

The gene calls are TRBV11-3 and TRBJ2-4; 15 bases are a match to TRBD2. This CDR3 is built from 19 residues. Trimming at V came to 5 bases and at J to 1 base, leaving 9 bases not matched to a gene. Germline V gene sequence: CDR1 SGHNT, CDR2 YENEEA. The CDR3: CASSAPGTSGGRAKNIQYF. DNA of the CDR3: TGTGCCAGCAGCGCACCCGGGACTAGCGGGGGGCGGGCCAAAAACATTCAGTACTTC.

The chain couples TRBV4-3 to TRBJ2-7; 9 bases match TRBD1. V dropped 3 bases and J dropped 5; count of bases not matched to a gene: 2. The CDR3 runs 13 residues. Germline loops: CDR1 LGHNA, CDR2 YSLEER. CDR3 DNA: TGCGCCAGCAGCCACCGGGACAGGGACGAGCAGTACTTC. Translated: CASSHRDRDEQYF.

The rearrangement joins TRBV5-4 to TRBJ2-2; TRBD2 matches 8 bases. CDR1 and CDR2 (germline): SGHNT, YYREEE (reference sequence). This CDR3 has 15 amino acids. Losses at the gene ends were 6 bases for V and 3 bases for J; bases not matched to a gene: 7. In DNA, the CDR3 is TGTGCCAGCACTTACGGGGGGGGCTACACCGGGGAGCTGTTTTTT. Residues: CASTYGGGYTGELFF.

This chain uses TRBV5-1 with TRBJ2-7; 8 nucleotides agree with TRBD1. The CDR3 covers 15 residues. Germline V CDR1 and CDR2: SGHRS, YFSETQ. V shed 2 bases and J 4 bases; nucleotides not matched to a gene: 8. This CDR3 is CASSLGQGRTYEQYF. In nucleotides, the CDR3 is TGCGCCAGCAGCTTAGGACAGGGCAGGACTTACGAGCAGTACTTC. Complete variable domain (other parts from reference TRBV5-1 and TRBJ2-7): KAGVTQTPRYLIKTRGQQVTLSCSPISGHRSVSWYQQTPGQGLQFLFEYFSETQRNKGNFPGRFSGRQFSNSRSEMNVSTLELGDSALYLCASSLGQGRTYEQYFGPGTRLTVT.

This chain links TRBV3-1 (or the pseudogene TRBV3-2) with TRBJ1-3, with TRBD1 as a possible D gene (5 bases). Deletions cut 3 bases from V and 6 bases from J, with 15 bases between. The CDR3 sequence is 15 residues long. Germline assignment: CDR1 LGHDT and CDR2 YNNKEL (reference sequence). The CDR3 is CASSHYGGTTNTIYF. For the CDR3, the DNA is TGTGCCAGCAGCCACTACGGGGGAACCACAAACACCATATATTTT.

The gene calls are TRBV19 and TRBJ2-3; possible D gene TRBD2, 6 bases. Per germline, CDR1 LNHDA and CDR2 SQIVND (reference sequence). Trimming removed 6 bases from V and 8 bases from J, with 21 bases in between. The CDR3 covers 15 residues. DNA of the CDR3: TGTGCCAGTAGCGCCGGGGGAAGCCCAGTGGGTACGCAGTATTTT. Its translation: CASSAGGSPVGTQYF. Drawing the rest from reference TRBV19 and TRBJ2-3, the complete variable domain is DGGITQSPKYLFRKEGQNVTLSCEQNLNHDAMYWYRQDPGQGLRLIYYSQIVNDFQKGDIAEGYSVSREKKESFPLTVTSAQKNPTAFYLCASSAGGSPVGTQYFGPGTRLTVL.

Many counts were recorded for this clone. The chain is built from TRBV5-1 and TRBJ2-1; the match to TRBD2 covers 11 bases. The length of the CDR3 is 15 residues. V dropped 2 bases and J dropped 7; count of bases not matched to a gene: 5. Germline V gene lookup returns CDR1 SGHRS and CDR2 YFSETQ. This CDR3 reads CASSFTSGSVNEQFF. CDR3 nucleotide sequence: TGCGCCAGCAGCTTTACTAGCGGGAGCGTGAATGAGCAGTTCTTC. The full variable domain, its missing parts supplied by reference TRBV5-1 and TRBJ2-1, is KAGVTQTPRYLIKTRGQQVTLSCSPISGHRSVSWYQQTPGQGLQFLFEYFSETQRNKGNFPGRFSGRQFSNSRSEMNVSTLELGDSALYLCASSFTSGSVNEQFFGPGTRLTVL.

This chain joins TRBV9 and TRBJ2-5; 11 nucleotides line up with TRBD2. With V trimmed by 0 bases and J by 3 bases, 1 base remained unmatched. Germline lookup yields CDR1 SGDLS and CDR2 YYNGEE. This CDR3 spans 15 amino acids. CDR3 DNA: TGTGCCAGCAGCGTAGTAGCGGGAGGGGAAGAGACCCAGTACTTC. Translated: CASSVVAGGEETQYF.

This chain joins TRBV5-8 and TRBJ2-1; tentatively, D is TRBD2 (6 bases). Per germline, CDR1 SGHTS and CDR2 YDEGEE. Trimming took 6 bases from V and 0 from J, leaving 10 bases between them. This CDR3 region has 14 residues. The CDR3 is CASISGSSYNEQFF. The CDR3 DNA reads as TGTGCCAGCATTAGCGGTAGCTCCTACAATGAGCAGTTCTTC.

The rearrangement links TRBV6-2 or TRBV6-3 to TRBJ2-1; TRBD1 aligns across 9 bases. The CDR3 spans 15 residues. V lost 4 bases, J lost 7 bases, and 8 bases stayed unmatched. The germline V gene has CDR1 MNHEY and CDR2 SVGEGT. CDR3 DNA sequence: TGTGCCAGCAGTTCCACAGGGGGCTCATTTAATGAGCAGTTCTTC. This encodes CASSSTGGSFNEQFF.

The chain carries TRBV5-8 and TRBJ2-1, with 8 bases lining up with TRBD1. The germline V gene encodes CDR1 SGHTS and CDR2 YDEGEE. This CDR3 spans 15 amino acids. Losses at the gene ends were 4 bases for V and 0 bases for J; bases not matched to a gene: 3. This chain's CDR3 is CASSHGTGSYNEQFF. CDR3 coding DNA: TGTGCCAGCAGCCACGGGACAGGCTCCTACAATGAGCAGTTCTTC.

This CDR3 reads CASSRTWGRGGQPQHF. Here the CDR3 DNA reads TGTGCCAGCAGCCGGACATGGGGCAGGGGCGGACAGCCCCAGCATTTT. The rearrangement links TRBV7-8 to TRBJ1-5; D perhaps matches TRBD1 (6 bases). The germline CDR1 and CDR2 sequences are SGHVS and FQNEAQ. The length of the CDR3 is 16 residues. V was shortened by 5 bases and J by 7 bases, with 21 bases between the two germline ends.

This chain joins TRBV6-5 and TRBJ2-6; 7 bases line up with TRBD1. The CDR3 has 15 residues. Germline V gene lookup returns CDR1 MNHEY and CDR2 SVGAGI. The junction had 3 bases not matched to a gene; V was cut back by 5 bases and J by 2 bases. This CDR3 reads CASSPGTAGANVLTF. The CDR3 DNA is TGTGCCAGCAGTCCCGGGACAGCTGGGGCCAACGTCCTGACTTTC.

The chain uses TRBV3-1 (or the pseudogene TRBV3-2) and TRBJ1-2, with D hard to call. V was pared by 2 bases and J by 4 bases, with 17 bases between. The CDR3 is 16 residues long. CDR1 and CDR2 from the germline V gene are LGHDT and YNNKEL (reference sequence). The CDR3 nucleotides read TGTGCCAGCAGCCAATTCAAATACGGCCAGGCCTATGGCTACACCTTC. This translates into CASSQFKYGQAYGYTF.

This chain connects TRBV19 to TRBJ2-3; D perhaps matches TRBD1 (5 bases). The CDR3 spans 12 residues. Deletions cut 5 bases from V and 6 bases from J, with 9 bases between. Per the germline V gene, CDR1 is LNHDA and CDR2 is SQIVND (reference sequence). CDR3 nucleotides: TGTGCCAGTAGTGTAAACAGGGATACGCAGTATTTT. It translates to CASSVNRDTQYF.

The chain links TRBV9 to TRBJ2-1, with 8 bases matching TRBD2. J gave up 2 bases and V 6 bases, and 13 bases lay outside the gene matches. The CDR3 consists of 17 residues. CDR1 and CDR2 from the germline V gene are SGDLS and YYNGEE. In DNA form, the CDR3 reads TGTGCCAGCACTCCCAGCGGGAGTTTTAGGGCCTACAATGAGCAGTTCTTC. As protein: CASTPSGSFRAYNEQFF.